This T cell receptor (beta chain) was found in a study of T cells in Graves' hyperthyroidism and ophthalmopathy. Study outcomes and limitations: Blood samples included most of the expanded thyroid clonotypes exceeding 0.001.

A remark on this clonotype: Antigen unknown.

Amplification of TCR beta CDR3 regions used RNA as the template. The HTBI primer set was used in a first-round RT-PCR of the TCR CDR3. TCRdb itself ran the multiplex PCR reads through MiXCR, one entry per CDR3 protein. Of about 640,000 distinct CDR3 sequences listed, roughly 20% are singletons. Together with thyroid ultrasound, orbital computed tomography, serum thyroxine and TRAb, clinical symptoms were used for diagnoses. Each 10 ml fresh peripheral blood draw supplied the PBMCs. Germline V gives CDR1 LNHNV, CDR2 YYDKDF (reference sequence). The CDR3 loop spans 14 amino acids. Losses at the gene ends were 3 bases for V and 5 bases for J; bases not matched to a gene: 3.

The V call is TRBV15, the J call TRBJ1-2, with 10 bases lining up with TRBD1. The sequence was collected from a man in his thirties or forties with Graves' ophthalmopathy. Material: blood. The CDR3 coding sequence is TGTGCCACCAGCAGGGGGACAGGGGCTTATGGCTACACCTTC. This codes for CATSRGTGAYGYTF.